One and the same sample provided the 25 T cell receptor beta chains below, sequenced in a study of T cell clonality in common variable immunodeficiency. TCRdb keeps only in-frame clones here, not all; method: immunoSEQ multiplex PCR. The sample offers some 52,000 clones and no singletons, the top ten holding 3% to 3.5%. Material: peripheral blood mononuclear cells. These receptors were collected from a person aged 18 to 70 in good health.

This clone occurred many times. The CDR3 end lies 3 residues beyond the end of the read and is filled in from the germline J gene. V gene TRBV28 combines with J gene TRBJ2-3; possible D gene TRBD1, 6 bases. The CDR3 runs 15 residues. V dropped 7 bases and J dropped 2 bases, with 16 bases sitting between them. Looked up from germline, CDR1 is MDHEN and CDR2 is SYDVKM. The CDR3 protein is CASTSPTGHTDTQYF. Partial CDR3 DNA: TGTGCCAGCACCTCACCGACAGGCCACACAGATACG. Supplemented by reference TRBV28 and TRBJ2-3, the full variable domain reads DVKVTQSSRYLVKRTGEKVFLECVQDMDHENMFWYRQDPGLGLRLIYFSYDVKMKEKGDIPEGYSVSREKKERFSLILESASTNQTSMYLCASTSPTGHTDTQYFGPGTRLTVL.

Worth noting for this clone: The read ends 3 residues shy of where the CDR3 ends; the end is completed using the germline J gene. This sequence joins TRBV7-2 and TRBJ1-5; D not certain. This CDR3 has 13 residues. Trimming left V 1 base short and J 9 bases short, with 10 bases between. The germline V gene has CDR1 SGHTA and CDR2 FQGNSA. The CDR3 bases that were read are TGTGCCAGCAGCTTAGGGCCCCCCGCGCCC. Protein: CASSLGPPAP. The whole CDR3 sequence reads CASSLGPPAPQHF.

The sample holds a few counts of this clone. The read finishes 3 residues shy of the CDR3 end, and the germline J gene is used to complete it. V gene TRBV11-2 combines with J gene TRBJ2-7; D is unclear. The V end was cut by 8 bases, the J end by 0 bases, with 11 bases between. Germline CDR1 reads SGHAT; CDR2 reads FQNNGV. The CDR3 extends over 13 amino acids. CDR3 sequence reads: CASRTAGSYEQYF. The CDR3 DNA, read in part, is TGTGCCAGCCGAACGGCAGGCTCCTACGAG.

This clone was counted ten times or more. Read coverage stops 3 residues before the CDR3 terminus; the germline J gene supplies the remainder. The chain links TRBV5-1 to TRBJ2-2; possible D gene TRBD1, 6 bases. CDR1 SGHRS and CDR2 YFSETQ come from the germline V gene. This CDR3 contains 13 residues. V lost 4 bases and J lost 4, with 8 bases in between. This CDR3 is CASSPGVTGELFF. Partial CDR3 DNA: TGCGCCAGCAGCCCAGGGGTCACCGGGGAG.

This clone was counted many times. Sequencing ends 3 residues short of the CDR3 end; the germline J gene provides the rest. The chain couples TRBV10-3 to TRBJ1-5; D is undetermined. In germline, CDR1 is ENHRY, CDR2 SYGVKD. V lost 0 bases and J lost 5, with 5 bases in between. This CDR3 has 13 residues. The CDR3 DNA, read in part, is TGTGCCATCAGTGAGTCCTCCGATCAGCCC. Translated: CAISESSDQP. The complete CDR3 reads CAISESSDQPQHF.

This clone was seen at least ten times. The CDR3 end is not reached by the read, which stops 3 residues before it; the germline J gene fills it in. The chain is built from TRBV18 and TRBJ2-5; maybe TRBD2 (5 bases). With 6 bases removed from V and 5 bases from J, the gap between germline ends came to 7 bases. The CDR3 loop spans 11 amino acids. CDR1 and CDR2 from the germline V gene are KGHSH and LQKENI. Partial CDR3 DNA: TGTGCCAGCTCTGGCGGGGAGACC. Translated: CASSGGET. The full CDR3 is CASSGGETQYF.

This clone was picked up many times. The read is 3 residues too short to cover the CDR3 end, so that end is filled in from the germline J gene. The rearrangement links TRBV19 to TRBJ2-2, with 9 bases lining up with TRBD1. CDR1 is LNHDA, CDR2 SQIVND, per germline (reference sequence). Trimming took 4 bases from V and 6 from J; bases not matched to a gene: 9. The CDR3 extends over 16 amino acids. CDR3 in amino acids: CASSTGTGIMAGELFF. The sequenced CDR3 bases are TGTGCCAGTAGTACCGGGACAGGGATAATGGCCGGGGAG.

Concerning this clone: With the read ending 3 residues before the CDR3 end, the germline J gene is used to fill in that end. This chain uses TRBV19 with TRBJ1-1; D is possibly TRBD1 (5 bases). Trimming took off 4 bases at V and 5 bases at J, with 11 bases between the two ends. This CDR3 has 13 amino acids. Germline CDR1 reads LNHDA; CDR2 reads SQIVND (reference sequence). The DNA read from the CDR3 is TGTGCCAGTAGTAGAGGGGTGGCGACTGAA. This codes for CASSRGVATE. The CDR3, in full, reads CASSRGVATEAFF. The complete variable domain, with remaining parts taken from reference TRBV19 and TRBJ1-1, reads DGGITQSPKYLFRKEGQNVTLSCEQNLNHDAMYWYRQDPGQGLRLIYYSQIVNDFQKGDIAEGYSVSREKKESFPLTVTSAQKNPTAFYLCASSRGVATEAFFGQGTRLTVV.

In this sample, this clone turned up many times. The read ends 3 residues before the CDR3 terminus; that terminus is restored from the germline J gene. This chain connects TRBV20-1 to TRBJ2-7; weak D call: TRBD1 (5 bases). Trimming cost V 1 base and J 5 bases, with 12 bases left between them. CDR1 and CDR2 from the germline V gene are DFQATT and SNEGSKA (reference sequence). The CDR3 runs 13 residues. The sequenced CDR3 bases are TGCAGTGCTAGAGTCCAGGGAAAAGACGAG. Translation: CSARVQGKDE. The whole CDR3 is CSARVQGKDEQYF.

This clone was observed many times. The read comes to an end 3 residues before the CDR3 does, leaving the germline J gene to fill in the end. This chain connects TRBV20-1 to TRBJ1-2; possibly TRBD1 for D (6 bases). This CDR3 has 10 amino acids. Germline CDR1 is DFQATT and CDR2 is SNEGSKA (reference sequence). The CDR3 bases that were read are TGCAGTGCTCCAGGGGCCGGC. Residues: CSAPGAG. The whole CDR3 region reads CSAPGAGYTF.

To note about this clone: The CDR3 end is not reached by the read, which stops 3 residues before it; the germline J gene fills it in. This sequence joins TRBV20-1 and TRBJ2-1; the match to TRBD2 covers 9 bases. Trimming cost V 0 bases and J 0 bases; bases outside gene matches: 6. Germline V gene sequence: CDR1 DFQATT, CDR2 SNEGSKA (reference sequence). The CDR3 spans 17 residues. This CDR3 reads CSARDPLAGASYNEQFF. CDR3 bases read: TGCAGTGCTAGAGACCCACTAGCGGGCGCCTCCTACAATGAG.

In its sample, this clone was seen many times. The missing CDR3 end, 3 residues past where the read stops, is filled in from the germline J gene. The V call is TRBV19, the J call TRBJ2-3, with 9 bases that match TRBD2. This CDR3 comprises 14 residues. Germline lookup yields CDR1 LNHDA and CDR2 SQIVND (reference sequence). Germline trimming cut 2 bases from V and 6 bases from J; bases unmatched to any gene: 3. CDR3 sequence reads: CASSISSGRDTQYF. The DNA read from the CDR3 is TGTGCCAGTAGTATATCCAGCGGGAGGGATACG.

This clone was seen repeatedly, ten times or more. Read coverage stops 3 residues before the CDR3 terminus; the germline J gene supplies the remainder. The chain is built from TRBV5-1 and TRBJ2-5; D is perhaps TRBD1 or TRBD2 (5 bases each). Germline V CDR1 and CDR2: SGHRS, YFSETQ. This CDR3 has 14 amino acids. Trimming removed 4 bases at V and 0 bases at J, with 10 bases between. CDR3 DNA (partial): TGCGCCAGCAGCGTCAGGGAGAACCAAGAGACC. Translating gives CASSVRENQET. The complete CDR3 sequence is CASSVRENQETQYF.

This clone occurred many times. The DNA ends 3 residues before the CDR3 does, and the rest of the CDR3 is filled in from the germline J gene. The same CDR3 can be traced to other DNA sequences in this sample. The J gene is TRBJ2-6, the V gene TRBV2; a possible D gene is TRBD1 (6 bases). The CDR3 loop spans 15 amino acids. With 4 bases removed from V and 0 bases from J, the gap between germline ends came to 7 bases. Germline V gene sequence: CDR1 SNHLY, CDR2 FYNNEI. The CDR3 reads CASSGQVSGANVLTF. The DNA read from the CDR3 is TGTGCCAGCAGTGGACAGGTCTCTGGGGCCAACGTC.

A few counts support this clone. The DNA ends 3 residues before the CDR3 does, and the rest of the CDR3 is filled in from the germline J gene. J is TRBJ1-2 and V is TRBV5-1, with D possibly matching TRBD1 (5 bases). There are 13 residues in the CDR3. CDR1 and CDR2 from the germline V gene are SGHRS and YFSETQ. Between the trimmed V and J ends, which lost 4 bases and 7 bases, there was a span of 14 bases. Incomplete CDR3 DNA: TGCGCCAGCAGCGTGCAGGGATTCTCTGGC. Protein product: CASSVQGFSG. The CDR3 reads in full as CASSVQGFSGYTF.

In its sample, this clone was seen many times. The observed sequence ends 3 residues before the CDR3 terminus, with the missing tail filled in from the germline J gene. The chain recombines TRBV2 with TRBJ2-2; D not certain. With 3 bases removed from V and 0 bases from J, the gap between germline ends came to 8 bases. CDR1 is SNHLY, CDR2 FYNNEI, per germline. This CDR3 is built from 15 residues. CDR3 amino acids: CASSDNPANTGELFF. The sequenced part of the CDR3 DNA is TGTGCCAGCAGTGATAACCCGGCGAACACCGGGGAG.

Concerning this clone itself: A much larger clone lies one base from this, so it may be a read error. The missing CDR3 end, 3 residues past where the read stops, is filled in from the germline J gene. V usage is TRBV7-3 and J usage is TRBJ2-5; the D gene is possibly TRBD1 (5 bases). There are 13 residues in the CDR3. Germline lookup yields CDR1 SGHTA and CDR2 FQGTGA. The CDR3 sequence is CAGSLAREETQYF. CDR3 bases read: TGTGCCGGCAGCTTGGCCAGGGAAGAGACC.

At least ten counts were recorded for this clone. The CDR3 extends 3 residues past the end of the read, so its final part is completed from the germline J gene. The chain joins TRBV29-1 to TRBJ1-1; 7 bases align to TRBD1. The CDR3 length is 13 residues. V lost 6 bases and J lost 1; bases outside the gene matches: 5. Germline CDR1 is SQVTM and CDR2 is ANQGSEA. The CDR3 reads CSVRGQENTEAFF. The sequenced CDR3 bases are TGCAGCGTCCGAGGACAGGAGAACACTGAA. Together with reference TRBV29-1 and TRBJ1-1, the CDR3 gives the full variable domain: SAVISQKPSRDICQRGTSLTIQCQVDSQVTMMFWYRQQPGQSLTLIATANQGSEATYESGFVIDKFPISRPNLTFSTLTVSNMSPEDSSIYLCSVRGQENTEAFFGQGTRLTVV.

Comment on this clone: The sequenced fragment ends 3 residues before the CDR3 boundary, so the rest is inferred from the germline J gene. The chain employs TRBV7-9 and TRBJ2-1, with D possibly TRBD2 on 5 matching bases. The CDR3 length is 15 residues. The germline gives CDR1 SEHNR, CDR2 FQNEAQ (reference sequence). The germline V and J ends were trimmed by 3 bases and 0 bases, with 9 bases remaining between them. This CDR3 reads CASSFKAGSYNEQFF. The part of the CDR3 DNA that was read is TGTGCCAGCAGCTTTAAGGCGGGCTCCTACAATGAG.

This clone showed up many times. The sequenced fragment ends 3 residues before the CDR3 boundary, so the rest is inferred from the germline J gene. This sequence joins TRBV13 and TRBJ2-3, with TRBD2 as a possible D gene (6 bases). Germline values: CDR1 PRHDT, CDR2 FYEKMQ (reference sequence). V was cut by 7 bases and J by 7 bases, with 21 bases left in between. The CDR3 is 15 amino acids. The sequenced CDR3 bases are TGTGCCAGCACCCCCCCTAGCGTTGGGGGAAATACG. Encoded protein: CASTPPSVGGNT. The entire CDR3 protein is CASTPPSVGGNTQYF.

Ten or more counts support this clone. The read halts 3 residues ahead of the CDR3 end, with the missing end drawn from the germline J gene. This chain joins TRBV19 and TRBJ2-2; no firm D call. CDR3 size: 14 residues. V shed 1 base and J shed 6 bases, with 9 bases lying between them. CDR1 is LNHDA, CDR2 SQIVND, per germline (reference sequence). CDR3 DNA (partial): TGTGCCAGTAGTATAGTCGGTAGTCCCGGGGAG. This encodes CASSIVGSPGE. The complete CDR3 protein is CASSIVGSPGELFF. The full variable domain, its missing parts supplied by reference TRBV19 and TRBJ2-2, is DGGITQSPKYLFRKEGQNVTLSCEQNLNHDAMYWYRQDPGQGLRLIYYSQIVNDFQKGDIAEGYSVSREKKESFPLTVTSAQKNPTAFYLCASSIVGSPGELFFGEGSRLTVL.

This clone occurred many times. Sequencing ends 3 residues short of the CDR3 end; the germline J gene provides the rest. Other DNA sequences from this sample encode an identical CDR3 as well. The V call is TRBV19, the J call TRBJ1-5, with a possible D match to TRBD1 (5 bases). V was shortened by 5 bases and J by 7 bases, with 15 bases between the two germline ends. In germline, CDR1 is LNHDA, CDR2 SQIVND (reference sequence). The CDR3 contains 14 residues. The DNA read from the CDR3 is TGTGCCAGTAGTCCCCGTCAGGGTGGACAGCCC. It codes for CASSPRQGGQP. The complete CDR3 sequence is CASSPRQGGQPQHF.

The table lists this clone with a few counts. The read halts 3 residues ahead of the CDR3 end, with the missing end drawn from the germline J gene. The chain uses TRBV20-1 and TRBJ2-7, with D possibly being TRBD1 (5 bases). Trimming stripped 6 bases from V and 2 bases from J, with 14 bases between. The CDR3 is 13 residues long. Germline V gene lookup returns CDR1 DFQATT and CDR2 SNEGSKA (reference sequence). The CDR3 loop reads CSAPAGSAYEQYF. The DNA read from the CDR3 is TGCAGTGCCCCGGCAGGGTCAGCCTACGAG.

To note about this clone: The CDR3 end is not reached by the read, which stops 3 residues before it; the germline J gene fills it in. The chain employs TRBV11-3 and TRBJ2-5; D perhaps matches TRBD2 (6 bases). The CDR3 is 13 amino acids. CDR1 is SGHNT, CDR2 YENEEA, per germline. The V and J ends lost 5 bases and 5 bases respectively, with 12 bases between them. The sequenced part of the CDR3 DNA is TGTGCCAGCAGCCTGGACTATTGGGAGACC. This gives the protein CASSLDYWET. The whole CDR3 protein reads CASSLDYWETQYF. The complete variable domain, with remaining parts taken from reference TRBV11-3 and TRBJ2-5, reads EAGVVQSPRYKIIEKKQPVAFWCNPISGHNTLYWYLQNLGQGPELLIRYENEEAVDDSQLPKDRFSAERLKGVDSTLKIQPAELGDSAVYLCASSLDYWETQYFGPGTRLLVL.

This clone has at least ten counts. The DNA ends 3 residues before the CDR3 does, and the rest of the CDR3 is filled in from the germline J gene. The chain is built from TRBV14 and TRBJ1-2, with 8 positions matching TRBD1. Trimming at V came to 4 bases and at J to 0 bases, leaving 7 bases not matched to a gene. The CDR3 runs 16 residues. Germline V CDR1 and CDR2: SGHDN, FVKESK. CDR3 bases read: TGTGCCAGCAGCCCGGACAGGGTGTACACTAACTATGGC. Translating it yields CASSPDRVYTNYG. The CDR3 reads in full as CASSPDRVYTNYGYTF.